The 12 T cell receptor beta chains in this list originate from one sample, sequenced in a study of post-analysis software for immune sequencing data. Researchers reported that TCR beta cDNA libraries carried unique molecular identifiers. TCRdb itself ran the PCR reads through MiXCR, one entry per CDR3 protein. The sample shows about 820,000 distinct CDR3 sequences, about 50% of them seen only once. Study-wide results and caveats: TRBV5-6, TRBV5-1 and TRBV20-1 belonged to a set of about 5 TRBV segments that were more frequent in patients than controls.

No antigen has been assigned to these receptors. The source material was blood. The receptors were gathered from a girl between 5 and 17 years old with multiple sclerosis.

The V and J genes are TRBV29-1 and TRBJ2-4, with a possible D match to TRBD1 (6 bases). The V and J ends lost 4 bases and 0 bases respectively, with 19 bases between them. Germline CDR1 is SQVTM and CDR2 is ANQGSEA. CDR3 length equals 17 residues. CDR3 sequence (DNA): TGCAGCGTTGCGCTGCTCACAGGGTCTATAGCCAAAAACATTCAGTACTTC. This gives the protein CSVALLTGSIAKNIQYF.

This clonotype was detected a few times. This chain joins TRBV10-3 and TRBJ2-3; TRBD1 matches at 7 bases. CDR3 length: 17 amino acids. Germline-derived CDR1 and CDR2 are ENHRY and SYGVKD. V was clipped by 4 bases and J by 2 bases; unmatched bases: 12. CDR3 DNA sequence: TGTGCCATCAGTGGGCCCCAACAGGGGAGCCTCACAGATACGCAGTATTTT. Amino acid sequence: CAISGPQQGSLTDTQYF.

This clonotype was counted only a few times. The V gene is TRBV28, the J gene TRBJ2-1; D gene uncertain. Germline values: CDR1 MDHEN, CDR2 SYDVKM. V gave up 6 bases and J gave up 0 bases, with 18 bases separating them. This CDR3 contains 17 residues. The CDR3 region has the DNA TGTGCCAGCAGGCCACTTACGGGCTTGGTCTCCTACAATGAGCAGTTCTTC. Translated: CASRPLTGLVSYNEQFF.

J is TRBJ2-3 and V is TRBV18; 10 bases agree with TRBD2. The CDR3 is made up of 15 amino acids. In germline, CDR1 is KGHSH, CDR2 LQKENI. J lost 2 bases, V lost 5 bases, and 4 bases had no gene match. The CDR3 sequence: CASSSGLAATDTQYF. The CDR3 DNA reads TGTGCCAGCTCATCCGGACTAGCGGCCACAGATACGCAGTATTTT.

CDR3 coding DNA: TGCGCCAGCAGCTGGGGCGGGGACACAGATACGCAGTATTTT. Translated, it gives CASSWGGDTDTQYF. The chain links TRBV5-1 to TRBJ2-3, with D tentatively TRBD2 (6 bases). CDR3 length: 14 residues. With 3 bases removed from V and 2 bases from J, the gap between germline ends came to 10 bases. Germline assignment: CDR1 SGHRS and CDR2 YFSETQ.

This clonotype was seen a handful of times. This chain uses TRBV11-2 with TRBJ1-2; D is undetermined. The CDR3 contains 15 residues. CDR1 is SGHAT and CDR2 is FQNNGV in the germline V gene. Trimming took 0 bases from V and 8 from J, leaving 16 bases between them. CDR3 amino acids: CASSLDFRQPQGYTF. The CDR3 bases are TGTGCCAGCAGCTTAGATTTTAGGCAGCCCCAGGGCTACACCTTC.

The chain recombines TRBV12-3 or TRBV12-4 with TRBJ2-5, with D perhaps being TRBD1 or TRBD2 (5 bases each). The CDR3 covers 15 residues. V was shortened by 3 bases and J by 2 bases, with 13 bases between the two germline ends. CDR3 protein: CASSLVRGEQETQYF. In DNA form, the CDR3 reads TGTGCCAGCAGTTTGGTTCGAGGGGAACAAGAGACCCAGTACTTC.

This clonotype was observed a single time. The rearrangement uses TRBV4-2 and TRBJ1-1, with D possibly being TRBD1 (6 bases). Trimming cost V 1 base and J 5 bases, with 14 bases left between them. This CDR3 is built from 15 residues. Germline V gives CDR1 LGHNA, CDR2 YNFKEQ. CDR3 nucleotides: TGTGCCAGCAGCCAAGGGGGGGGCCCTTCAACTGAAGCTTTCTTT. This sequence encodes CASSQGGGPSTEAFF.

The rearrangement links TRBV7-9 to TRBJ1-2; perhaps TRBD1 as D (5 bases). V lost 5 bases and J 5 bases, leaving 15 bases between the germline ends. The CDR3 extends over 14 amino acids. Germline V CDR1 and CDR2: SEHNR, FQNEAQ (reference sequence). CDR3 DNA sequence: TGTGCCAGCAGCCCCCGAGACAGCAATTATGGCTACACCTTC. Encoded protein: CASSPRDSNYGYTF.

This sequence joins TRBV5-1 and TRBJ2-1; tentatively, D is TRBD1 (6 bases). V was pared by 1 base and J by 6 bases, with 23 bases between. The CDR3 loop spans 18 amino acids. The germline CDR1 and CDR2 sequences are SGHRS and YFSETQ. This CDR3 is CASSLTSGGGFSSNEQFF. CDR3 sequence (DNA): TGCGCCAGCAGCTTGACATCCGGTGGGGGCTTCAGTTCCAATGAGCAGTTCTTC.

This sequence joins TRBV20-1 and TRBJ2-4; a weak D match, TRBD2 (6 bases). The closer fit of TRBJ2-7 to the DNA end suggests the J call may be wrong. The germline V gene has CDR1 DFQATT and CDR2 SNEGSKA (reference sequence). The CDR3 is made up of 14 amino acids. CDR3 nucleotides: TGCAGTGCTAGAGAGCGGGGATGGGGCTACGAGCAGTACTTC. As protein: CSARERGWGYEQYF.

J is TRBJ1-5 and V is TRBV27; weak D call: TRBD1 (5 bases). The CDR3 has 13 amino acids. Germline V gene sequence: CDR1 MNHEY, CDR2 SMNVEV (reference sequence). V lost 5 bases, J lost 3 bases, and 8 bases lay in between. The CDR3 here is CASSPGNNQPQHF. The CDR3 bases are TGTGCCAGCAGTCCAGGGAACAATCAGCCCCAGCATTTT.